Given below is one T cell receptor (beta chain) in context. Its antigen has not been determined. A junction boundary mismatches the germline segment, possibly from a read error. TCRbeta CDR3 regions were amplified from genomic DNA using the immunoSEQ Assay, a bias-controlled multiplex PCR. As for the authors' bioinformatics: Nucleated cell counts per sample were estimated from amplification of reference gene primers within the assay. Sequence reads were collapsed and filtered to measure the absolute abundance of every unique TCRbeta CDR3 rearrangement. Productive Simpson clonality was computed per sample as the square root of Simpson's diversity index over productive rearrangements. Imported from immuneACCESS, the table was reduced by TCRdb to in-frame sequences with V and J called. These copies leave out some clones; in studies compared against another copy, an unresolved V gene accounts for under half, and the cause of the remainder is not known. Clone size and the V and J calls come from that table; the DNA yielded D and trimming. Within this sample are 300,000 to 450,000 clones, with roughly 85% of them counted one time only. The ten top clones hold roughly 3.7% of the sample.

This sample was included in a study of blood T cell repertoires in COVID-19 (dated by TCRdb to 2018 to 2021). Broadly, across the study: Collaborator samples came from the United States, Italy and Spain and covered acute and convalescent phases of COVID-19. The prospective study material was composed of cDNA or gDNA derived from T cells, B-cell-depleted T cells, or PBMCs. Deeply sampled blood TCRbeta repertoires from subjects exposed to, actively infected with, or recovered from COVID-19 were included in the dataset. The repertoires were released in a freely available public database intended as a resource for research on the immune response to SARS-CoV-2. The samples were drawn from the first 160 participants of the ongoing ImmuneRACE study and from about 1,200 subjects provided by 6 global collaborators. A de-identified subject ID, COVID-19 status, age in years and sex were almost always included in the sample metadata. HLA class I and class II types, where available, came from metadata supplied by the sample provider rather than from assay-based typing. Overall results and qualifications from the work: Clinical and demographic metadata were provided uncurated, with the amount varying by source and participant.

The collaborating institutions used their own protocols to collect whole blood in K2EDTA tubes. For TCRbeta analysis, collaborators shipped samples in one of three forms: frozen whole blood, isolated PBMCs, or DNA extracted from either of those sample types. The CDR3 goes from the cysteine to the phenylalanine over 19 residues. The entry retains the CDR3 DNA only, 57 bases that are in frame from base 1. The germline V gene (reference sequence) sets CDR1 to MNHEY and CDR2 to SMNVEV. The sequencing sample was made of peripheral blood. This clonotype originated in a woman aged 18 to 35 with acute or convalescent COVID-19. The rearranged segments are TRBV27 and TRBJ2-6, with an unclear D gene assignment. The CDR3 protein sequence reads: CASTLFSRRLETGANVLTF. The nucleotide sequence is given as TGTGCCAGCACTTTATTCTCTCGCAGACTGGAAACTGGGGCCAACGTCCTGACTTTC. The variable domain in full, with residues beyond the CDR3 obtained from the reference TRBV27 and TRBJ2-6 genes, is EAQVTQNPRYLITVTGKKLTVTCSQNMNHEYMSWYRQDPGLGLRQIYYSMNVEVTDKGDVPEGYKVSRKEKRNFPLILESPSPNQTSLYFCASTLFSRRLETGANVLTFGAGSRLTVL.